Listed here are 18 T cell receptor beta chains from one sample, sequenced in a study of blood T cell repertoires in COVID-19. This table comes from immunoSEQ multiplex PCR, and its TCRdb copy is limited to in-frame clones, with some not included. The sample holds 150,000 to 200,000 clones, about four fifths seen once. What was sequenced was peripheral blood. The receptor set was obtained from a man aged 55 to 70 with active or convalescent COVID-19.

This rearrangement joins TRBV11-2 to TRBJ2-3; 13 bases line up with TRBD2. Losses at the gene ends were 1 base for V and 5 bases for J; bases not matched to a gene: 6. The CDR3 runs 17 residues. Germline V gene sequence: CDR1 SGHAT, CDR2 FQNNGV. The CDR3 nucleotides read TGTGCCAGCAGCTTAGGGGGGACTAGCGGGGCGGGAGATACGCAGTATTTT. Translating it yields CASSLGGTSGAGDTQYF.

The chain combines TRBV21-1 with TRBJ1-5. TRBV21-1 counts as a pseudogene. CDR3 length equals 15 residues. This CDR3 is CASSTRDEGNQPQHF. The CDR3 region has the DNA TGTGCCAGCAGCACAAGAGATGAGGGCAATCAGCCCCAGCATTTT.

The V gene is TRBV7-3, the J gene TRBJ2-3; perhaps TRBD2 as D (6 bases). Trimming pared 8 bases from V and 6 bases from J, leaving 18 bases between. The CDR3 is made up of 14 amino acids. Per the germline V gene, CDR1 is SGHTA and CDR2 is FQGTGA. CDR3 protein: CASQGSGNLDTQYF. The CDR3 DNA is TGTGCCAGCCAGGGTAGCGGAAATTTGGATACGCAGTATTTT.

J is TRBJ2-7 and V is TRBV5-1; 8 bases agree with TRBD1. This CDR3 is 14 amino acids long. Germline V CDR1 and CDR2: SGHRS, YFSETQ. V lost 4 bases, J lost 3 bases, and 6 bases stayed unmatched. CDR3 protein: CASSQPGQVYEQYF. DNA for the CDR3: TGCGCCAGCAGCCAACCGGGACAGGTCTACGAGCAGTACTTC. The whole variable domain, filled in from reference TRBV5-1 and TRBJ2-7, reads KAGVTQTPRYLIKTRGQQVTLSCSPISGHRSVSWYQQTPGQGLQFLFEYFSETQRNKGNFPGRFSGRQFSNSRSEMNVSTLELGDSALYLCASSQPGQVYEQYFGPGTRLTVT.

A single count supports this clone. The CDR3 bases are TGTGCCAGCAGCCAGCACCTTACAGGGGAGGCCACTGAAGCTTTCTTT. Its protein is CASSQHLTGEATEAFF. The gene calls are TRBV3-1 (or the pseudogene TRBV3-2) and TRBJ1-1; TRBD1 matches at 7 bases. In germline, CDR1 is LGHDT, CDR2 YNNKEL (reference sequence). The CDR3 length is 16 residues. Unmatched junction bases numbered 11, after V lost 3 bases and J lost 4 bases.

This rearrangement joins TRBV3-1 (or the pseudogene TRBV3-2) to TRBJ1-4; TRBD1 agrees at 10 bases. The CDR3 has 14 residues. CDR1 and CDR2 from the germline V gene are LGHDT and YNNKEL (reference sequence). V was pared by 1 base and J by 8 bases, with 1 base of the junction left unmatched. CDR3 coding DNA: TGTGCCAGCAGCCAAGCGGGACAGGGGGAAAAACTGTTTTTT. This encodes CASSQAGQGEKLFF.

The genes are TRBV28 and TRBJ2-7; 8 bases map to TRBD1. V was clipped by 7 bases and J by 0 bases; unmatched bases: 8. The CDR3 runs 15 residues. Germline loops: CDR1 MDHEN, CDR2 SYDVKM. CDR3 residues: CASTQYGQGSYEQYF. CDR3 DNA sequence: TGTGCCAGCACCCAATACGGACAGGGCTCCTACGAGCAGTACTTC.

V usage is TRBV6-5 and J usage is TRBJ2-5; 8 bases map to TRBD1. The CDR3 extends over 13 amino acids. CDR1 is MNHEY and CDR2 is SVGAGI in the germline V gene. V lost 6 bases, J lost 5 bases, and 5 bases stayed unmatched. The CDR3 region is CASRLDRAETQYF. The CDR3 nucleotides are TGTGCCAGCAGGCTGGACAGGGCGGAGACCCAGTACTTC.

The genes are TRBV5-4 and TRBJ1-1; TRBD1 aligns across 9 bases. The germline CDR1 and CDR2 sequences are SGHNT and YYREEE (reference sequence). The CDR3 sequence is 15 residues long. The J segment lost 1 base and the V segment lost 3 bases, leaving 4 bases of the junction unmatched. The CDR3 sequence is CASSYRGLQNTEAFF. DNA of the CDR3: TGTGCCAGCAGCTACAGGGGGCTTCAGAACACTGAAGCTTTCTTT. Combining the CDR3 with reference TRBV5-4 and TRBJ1-1 gives the whole variable domain ETGVTQSPTHLIKTRGQQVTLRCSSQSGHNTVSWYQQALGQGPQFIFQYYREEENGRGNFPPRFSGLQFPNYSSELNVNALELDDSALYLCASSYRGLQNTEAFFGQGTRLTVV.

The V call is TRBV24-1, the J call TRBJ2-3, with 8 bases lining up with TRBD2. The CDR3 covers 16 residues. The junction had 7 bases not matched to a gene; V was cut back by 1 base and J by 5 bases. Germline loops: CDR1 KGHDR, CDR2 SFDVKD. The CDR3 spells CATSDFAAGVLDTQYF. DNA for the CDR3: TGTGCCACCAGTGATTTTGCAGCGGGAGTTTTAGATACGCAGTATTTT.

The V call is TRBV7-2, the J call TRBJ1-6, with D tentatively TRBD1 (6 bases). Germline V gene lookup returns CDR1 SGHTA and CDR2 FQGNSA. This CDR3 contains 15 residues. V lost 3 bases to trimming and J lost 8 bases, with 14 bases between them. In nucleotides, the CDR3 is TGTGCCAGCAGCTTGACTACAGGGATCGATTCACCCCTCCACTTT. Its translation: CASSLTTGIDSPLHF.

The chain combines TRBV7-6 with TRBJ2-1; 7 bases line up with TRBD1. V dropped 1 base and J dropped 6; count of bases not matched to a gene: 9. The V gene's germline CDR1 is SGHVS and CDR2 FNYEAQ. This CDR3 spans 16 amino acids. CDR3 sequence (DNA): TGTGCCAGCAGCTTAGACAGGGGTTCCCTAGGCAATGAGCAGTTCTTC. Residues: CASSLDRGSLGNEQFF.

This clone was observed once. The chain links TRBV28 to TRBJ1-2, with D perhaps TRBD1 (6 bases). Germline CDR1 reads MDHEN; CDR2 reads SYDVKM. The CDR3 extends over 15 amino acids. V was trimmed by 4 bases and J by 6 bases, leaving 18 bases between them. CDR3 in amino acids: CASSSPQGGEDGYTF. The DNA for the CDR3 is TGTGCCAGCAGTTCCCCCCAAGGGGGGGAGGATGGCTACACCTTC.

The chain recombines TRBV14 with TRBJ1-2; possibly TRBD1 for D (6 bases). V was shortened by 0 bases and J by 8 bases, with 19 bases between the two germline ends. The CDR3 sequence is 16 residues long. Germline V CDR1 and CDR2: SGHDN, FVKESK. CDR3 coding DNA: TGTGCCAGCAGCCAAGACCTAGGCTCGACGGGGGGCGGCTACACCTTC. It encodes CASSQDLGSTGGGYTF.

The V gene is TRBV5-6, the J gene TRBJ1-2, with TRBD1 matching 9 bases. The V segment lost 4 bases and the J segment 1 base; nucleotides outside the gene matches: 2. Per the germline V gene, CDR1 is SGHDT and CDR2 is YYEEEE. This CDR3 is built from 14 residues. CDR3 coding DNA: TGTGCCAGCAGCCGGACAGGGGATAACTATGGCTACACCTTC. Protein product: CASSRTGDNYGYTF. The variable domain in full, completed from reference TRBV5-6 and TRBJ1-2, reads DAGVTQSPTHLIKTRGQQVTLRCSPKSGHDTVSWYQQALGQGPQFIFQYYEEEERQRGNFPDRFSGHQFPNYSSELNVNALLLGDSALYLCASSRTGDNYGYTFGSGTRLTVV.

The chain employs TRBV18 and TRBJ2-6, with unresolved D. This CDR3 has 15 amino acids. The germline V gene has CDR1 KGHSH and CDR2 LQKENI. The germline V and J ends were trimmed by 2 bases and 1 base, with 6 bases remaining between them. CDR3: CASSPGGSGANVLTF. Written as DNA, the CDR3 is TGTGCCAGCTCACCAGGCGGTTCTGGGGCCAACGTCCTGACTTTC.

The chain links TRBV11-3 to TRBJ2-3, with D perhaps TRBD2 (6 bases). The CDR3 runs to 15 residues. The germline V gene encodes CDR1 SGHNT and CDR2 YENEEA. V was clipped by 5 bases and J by 2 bases, with 14 bases between them. The chain's CDR3 is CASSLMRGLTDTQYF. The CDR3 bases are TGTGCCAGCAGCCTAATGCGGGGCCTCACAGATACGCAGTATTTT. Variable domain in full (rest from reference TRBV11-3 and TRBJ2-3): EAGVVQSPRYKIIEKKQPVAFWCNPISGHNTLYWYLQNLGQGPELLIRYENEEAVDDSQLPKDRFSAERLKGVDSTLKIQPAELGDSAVYLCASSLMRGLTDTQYFGPGTRLTVL.

The chain carries TRBV6-5 and TRBJ1-1, with TRBD1 as a possible D gene (5 bases). The CDR3 has 13 residues. The V end lost 2 bases, the J end lost 8 bases, and 12 bases lay between the germline ends. Germline V lookup: CDR1 MNHEY, CDR2 SVGAGI. This CDR3 reads CASSYLGRGEAFF. The CDR3 DNA reads as TGTGCCAGCAGTTACCTCGGGAGGGGAGAAGCTTTCTTT.